A selection of T cell receptor beta chains follows, all from one sample in a study of shared clonotypes between healthy human individuals. Sequenced by immunoSEQ multiplex PCR; TCRdb stores in-frame clones only, minus some. The sample lists about 2,100,000 clones, about 93% occurring once. Sequenced input: naive CD8+ T cells from PBMCs. These receptors were obtained from a man between 18 and 29 years old in good health. Some clones in this sample may be carry-over from other donors' samples. Each CDR3 is given with its conserved first and last residue. The D gene is left open where the match is weak. Some rows have no size entry. The others give once, few or many, or a class for an expanded clone.

clone_size d_call cdr3_length j_call v_call cdr3_nt cdr3_aa
. . 17 TRBJ2-2 TRBV11-1 TGTGCCAGCAGCTCGGGGTTCGGACTTCTGAACACCGGGGAGCTGTTTTTT CASSSGFGLLNTGELFF
. . 15 TRBJ1-1 TRBV9 TGTGCCAGCAGCGTAGGAAGGAGAGGGGGCACTGAAGCTTTCTTT CASSVGRRGGTEAFF
. . 15 TRBJ2-1 TRBV6-5 TGTGCCAGCAGCCTATACCGAACGGCCTACAATGAGCAGTTCTTC CASSLYRTAYNEQFF
. . 14 TRBJ1-5 TRBV19 TGTGCCAGTAGTATGGACAGCAACAATCAGCCCCAGCATTTT CASSMDSNNQPQHF
. . 13 TRBJ2-2 TRBV19 TGTGCCAGTAGTATAATACTCACCGGGGAGCTGTTTTTT CASSIILTGELFF
. . 13 TRBJ1-5 TRBV19 TGTGCCAGTAGTATAGATTGGAATCAGCCCCAGCATTTT CASSIDWNQPQHF
. TRBD1 14 TRBJ2-2 TRBV6-5 TGTGCCAGCAGTGTCTACAGGGGCGACGGGGAGCTGTTTTTT CASSVYRGDGELFF
. TRBD2 15 TRBJ2-7 TRBV27 TGTGCCAGCAGTTCCTCCGGGACTAGCGCCTACGAGCAGTACTTC CASSSSGTSAYEQYF
. . 13 TRBJ2-7 TRBV27 TGTGCCAGCAGTTTATCATCGGCCTACGAGCAGTACTTC CASSLSSAYEQYF
. TRBD2 20 TRBJ2-3 TRBV29-1 TGCAGCGTTGAAGATCAAACACCGGGACTAGCGGGAGAATGGGCAGATACGCAGTATTTT CSVEDQTPGLAGEWADTQYF
. . 12 TRBJ1-2 TRBV25-1 TGTGCCAGCAATGAGGGGGGGGACTCATGGCCCTTC CASNEGGDSWPF
. TRBD2 17 TRBJ2-1 TRBV19 TGTGCCAGTAGTATAGAGATTAGCGGGACCTTCTACAATGAGCAGTTCTTC CASSIEISGTFYNEQFF
. . 14 TRBJ1-1 TRBV19 TGTGCCAGTAGTATTACAGAATCCAACACTGAAGCTTTCTTT CASSITESNTEAFF
. TRBD1 15 TRBJ2-7 TRBV27 TGTGCCAGCAGTCCCGGGACAGGGGTGCAATACGAGCAGTACTTC CASSPGTGVQYEQYF
. . 14 TRBJ2-7 TRBV28 TGTGCCAGCAGTTGGGCCGTGGACGACTACGAGCAGTACTTC CASSWAVDDYEQYF
. TRBD1 14 TRBJ2-7 TRBV4-3 TGCGCCAGCAGCCAAAGGACAGGGGACTACGAGCAGTACTTC CASSQRTGDYEQYF
. . 13 TRBJ2-7 TRBV14 TGTGCCAGCAGCCCCGACCTCTCGTACGAGCAGTACTTC CASSPDLSYEQYF
. . 13 TRBJ2-1 TRBV7-3 TGTGCCAGCAGCTTATGGGGCGACAATGAGCAGTTCTTC CASSLWGDNEQFF
. . 14 TRBJ2-7 TRBV7-9 TGTGCCAGCAGCCACGAATCCACCGCCTACGAGCAGTACTTC CASSHESTAYEQYF
. TRBD2 18 TRBJ2-7 TRBV27 TGTGCCAGCAGTGTTTCGGGACTAGAACCGGGAGGGTTCTACGAGCAGTACTTC CASSVSGLEPGGFYEQYF
. . 11 TRBJ2-1 TRBV11-2 TGTGCCAGCAGCTTAGAAAATGAGCAGTTCTTC CASSLENEQFF
. . 11 TRBJ2-7 TRBV28 TGTGCCAGCAACACGGGATACGAGCAGTACTTC CASNTGYEQYF
. . 14 TRBJ1-3 TRBV7-9 TGTGCCAGCACCGACAGGCGCTCTGGAAACACCATATATTTT CASTDRRSGNTIYF
. TRBD1 21 TRBJ2-2 TRBV27 TGTGCCAGCAGTGCCTACCAAAACCGACAGGGCGTCATGAACATTACCGGGGAGCTGTTTTTT CASSAYQNRQGVMNITGELFF
. TRBD1 15 TRBJ2-7 TRBV19 TGTGCCAGTAGTGCCGGGACAGGGGGATCCTACGAGCAGTACTTC CASSAGTGGSYEQYF
. . 14 TRBJ2-1 TRBV5-1 TGCGCCAGCAGCTTGGTTGGGGGTCTCAATGAGCAGTTCTTC CASSLVGGLNEQFF
. TRBD2 16 TRBJ2-7 TRBV27 TGTGCCAGCAGTTTATCGATAGCGGGGCTTCCCTACGAGCAGTACTTC CASSLSIAGLPYEQYF
once . 14 TRBJ2-5 TRBV11-2 TGTGCCAGCAGCTGGGGGACTCGAAGAGAGACCCAGTACTTC CASSWGTRRETQYF
. . 12 TRBJ2-7 TRBV7-9 TGTGCCAGCAGCTTTCGAGCCTACGAGCAGTACTTC CASSFRAYEQYF
once TRBD2 15 TRBJ2-7 TRBV7-2 TGTGCCAGCAGCCCACGCGGGAGGGCGACGAACGAGCAGTACTTC CASSPRGRATNEQYF
. TRBD1 16 TRBJ1-4 TRBV5-1 TGCGCCAGCAGCCCGAGGGGGCCGACAACTAATGAAAAACTGTTTTTT CASSPRGPTTNEKLFF
. . 13 TRBJ2-2 TRBV6-5 TGTGCCAGCAGTTATCTGAACACCGGGGAGCTGTTTTTT CASSYLNTGELFF
. . 14 TRBJ2-7 TRBV7-9 TGTGCCAGCGCCCGGGTAGCGGCCTCCTACGAGCAGTACTTC CASARVAASYEQYF
once . 16 TRBJ2-3 TRBV27 TGTGCCAGCAGTTTATTAACTAGCAGTGGGGCAGATACGCAGTATTTT CASSLLTSSGADTQYF
. TRBD2 15 TRBJ2-1 TRBV27 TGTGCCAGCACCTGGGGGACTAGCGGAGACAATGAGCAGTTCTTC CASTWGTSGDNEQFF
. TRBD1 14 TRBJ2-7 TRBV27 TGTGCCAGCAGTCCTCTGGGACAGGGGGACGAGCAGTACTTC CASSPLGQGDEQYF
. . 13 TRBJ2-7 TRBV5-8 TGTGCCAGCAGCTTCCAGGGCTCCTACGAGCAGTACTTC CASSFQGSYEQYF
. . 13 TRBJ2-1 TRBV2 TGTGCCAGCGACAGCCGGGGAATCAATGAGCAGTTCTTC CASDSRGINEQFF
. TRBD2 16 TRBJ2-1 TRBV2 TGTGCCAGCAGTGAAGTGGGGCTAGCGGTTTACAATGAGCAGTTCTTC CASSEVGLAVYNEQFF
. TRBD2 16 TRBJ2-1 TRBV19 TGTGCCAGTAGTATAGTGGGCGGGAGGGCCTGGAATGAGCAGTTCTTC CASSIVGGRAWNEQFF
. . 15 TRBJ1-5 TRBV5-6 TGTGCCAGCAGCTTGTGGATTATCAGCAATCAGCCCCAGCATTTT CASSLWIISNQPQHF
. TRBD1 15 TRBJ1-2 TRBV19 TGTGCCAGTAGTATAGGGGACAGGAACCGCTATGGCTACACCTTC CASSIGDRNRYGYTF